Below, one TCR beta chain is given with its context. Its antigen is unidentified. The CDR3 contains 14 residues. Germline V gene sequence: CDR1 SGHNT, CDR2 YENEEA. V was clipped by 3 bases and J by 5 bases; unmatched bases: 5. This specimen comes from a study of graft-versus-host responses after intestinal transplantation. Across the study: Induction using anti-thymocyte globulin, followed by tacrolimus and steroids for two to four years, was given to all recipients. Study-wide findings and caveats: Recipient marrow contained GvH clones, some of which appeared first in ileum or blood. GvH clone levels peaked in circulation, and this peak was associated with early post-transplant HvG declines.

Assay used: immunoSEQ multiplex PCR; TCRdb lists only in-frame clones, some missing. The sample has roughly 50,000 clones, 85% to 95% seen once. The sequence was obtained from a human donor who was the organ donor for an intestinal transplant. Source: unstimulated CD4+ T cells sorted from spleen or lymph node cells, taken before transplant. The rearrangement uses TRBV11-3 and TRBJ2-7, with 9 positions matching TRBD1. CDR3 sequence: CASSFDRGSHEQYF. The CDR3 DNA reads TGTGCCAGCAGCTTCGACAGGGGGTCTCACGAGCAGTACTTC.